Listed below are T cell receptor beta chains from one sample, sequenced in a study of shared clonotypes between healthy human individuals. Only in-frame clones appear in the TCRdb table, and some are missing; sequencing was by immunoSEQ multiplex PCR. The sample includes fewer than 1.8 million clones, less than 99% of them seen just once. Material for sequencing was naive CD4+ T cells sorted from blood. These receptors all come from a man younger than 40 in good health. The CDR3 runs from the conserved cysteine through the conserved F or W. The D gene is left open where the match is weak. Clone size is stated in some rows and not others, as once, few, many or a class when expanded.

J: TRBJ1-3; D: -; size: -; V: TRBV29-1; CDR3: CSVGASGNTIYF; DNA: TGCAGCGTTGGTGCCTCTGGAAACACCATATATTTT
J: TRBJ2-5; D: -; size: -; V: TRBV28; CDR3: CASSPTAPETQYF; DNA: TGTGCCAGCAGTCCCACCGCCCCAGAGACCCAGTACTTC
J: TRBJ2-7; D: TRBD2; size: -; V: TRBV5-1; CDR3: CASSLAKGLAYEQYF; DNA: TGCGCCAGCAGCTTGGCCAAGGGACTAGCCTACGAGCAGTACTTC
J: TRBJ2-7; D: -; size: -; V: TRBV7-3; CDR3: CASSLFSSYEQYF; DNA: TGTGCCAGCAGCCTATTTTCCTCCTACGAGCAGTACTTC
J: TRBJ2-1; D: TRBD2; size: -; V: TRBV25-1; CDR3: CASSPLAGDGYNEQFF; DNA: TGTGCCAGCAGTCCCCTAGCGGGAGATGGCTACAATGAGCAGTTCTTC
J: TRBJ2-2; D: TRBD1; size: -; V: TRBV28; CDR3: CASRSPRQGTGELFF; DNA: TGTGCCAGCAGGTCTCCGCGACAGGGAACCGGGGAGCTGTTTTTT
J: TRBJ2-3; D: TRBD2; size: -; V: TRBV2; CDR3: CASSDGGRRITDTQYF; DNA: TGTGCCAGCAGTGATGGCGGGAGGAGGATCACAGATACGCAGTATTTT
J: TRBJ1-2; D: -; size: once; V: TRBV28; CDR3: CASSTPYGYTF; DNA: TGTGCCAGCAGCACACCGTATGGCTACACCTTC
J: TRBJ2-1; D: TRBD2; size: -; V: TRBV5-4; CDR3: CASGLAGAYNEQFF; DNA: TGTGCCAGCGGACTAGCGGGGGCCTACAATGAGCAGTTCTTC
J: TRBJ2-7; D: TRBD2; size: -; V: TRBV19; CDR3: CASSQGLAGVVTYEQYF; DNA: TGTGCCAGTAGTCAGGGACTAGCGGGAGTAGTAACCTACGAGCAGTACTTC
J: TRBJ1-4; D: -; size: -; V: TRBV11-2; CDR3: CASSLRGANEKLFF; DNA: TGTGCCAGCAGCTTAAGGGGGGCCAATGAAAAACTGTTTTTT
J: TRBJ2-7; D: -; size: few; V: TRBV5-1; CDR3: CASSLLGKSYEQYF; DNA: TGCGCCAGCAGCTTATTGGGGAAAAGCTACGAGCAGTACTTC
J: TRBJ1-4; D: TRBD1; size: -; V: TRBV11-2; CDR3: CASSRDRANEKLFF; DNA: TGTGCCAGCAGCCGGGACAGGGCTAATGAAAAACTGTTTTTT
J: TRBJ2-6; D: -; size: -; V: TRBV29-1; CDR3: CSVGPGVASGANVLTF; DNA: TGCAGCGTTGGCCCAGGGGTTGCTTCTGGGGCCAACGTCCTGACTTTC
J: TRBJ2-5; D: -; size: -; V: TRBV9; CDR3: CASSVGGAPGETQYF; DNA: TGTGCCAGCAGCGTAGGAGGGGCGCCCGGAGAGACCCAGTACTTC
J: TRBJ2-7; D: TRBD2; size: -; V: TRBV4-3; CDR3: CASSQVLAGGTSYEQYF; DNA: TGCGCCAGCAGCCAAGTACTAGCGGGAGGTACCTCCTACGAGCAGTACTTC
J: TRBJ2-7; D: -; size: -; V: TRBV11-2; CDR3: CASSLAVGSFYEQYF; DNA: TGTGCCAGCAGCTTAGCGGTCGGATCTTTCTACGAGCAGTACTTC
J: TRBJ2-3; D: TRBD2; size: once; V: TRBV7-6; CDR3: CASSLRRGRVSGTSTDTQYF; DNA: TGTGCCAGCAGCCTTAGGAGGGGTCGTGTTAGCGGGACTAGCACAGATACGCAGTATTTT
J: TRBJ2-1; D: -; size: -; V: TRBV7-2; CDR3: CASSISGTSYNEQFF; DNA: TGTGCCAGCAGCATTAGCGGAACCTCCTACAATGAGCAGTTCTTC
J: TRBJ2-3; D: TRBD2; size: -; V: TRBV28; CDR3: CASSTGRTSGRAGGGTQYF; DNA: TGTGCCAGCAGTACCGGCCGGACTAGCGGGAGGGCCGGGGGGGGTACGCAGTATTTT
J: TRBJ1-2; D: TRBD1; size: once; V: TRBV5-4; CDR3: CASSLDRGFGGYTF; DNA: TGTGCCAGCAGCTTGGACAGGGGCTTTGGTGGCTACACCTTC
J: TRBJ2-1; D: -; size: -; V: TRBV9; CDR3: CASSVWASDYNEQFF; DNA: TGTGCCAGCAGCGTATGGGCTAGCGACTACAATGAGCAGTTCTTC
J: TRBJ2-5; D: -; size: -; V: TRBV18; CDR3: CASSREAGHQETQYF; DNA: TGTGCCAGCTCACGGGAGGCAGGGCACCAAGAGACCCAGTACTTC
J: TRBJ2-1; D: -; size: -; V: TRBV5-4; CDR3: CASSLGGALEYVNEQFF; DNA: TGTGCCAGCAGCTTAGGGGGGGCCCTCGAGTATGTCAATGAGCAGTTCTTC
J: TRBJ2-7; D: -; size: -; V: TRBV25-1; CDR3: CASSEFGSGTVSYEQYF; DNA: TGTGCCAGCAGTGAATTCGGTAGCGGGACAGTCTCCTACGAGCAGTACTTC
J: TRBJ2-1; D: -; size: -; V: TRBV6-1; CDR3: CASLRGASSYNEQFF; DNA: TGTGCCAGCCTCCGGGGAGCCAGCTCCTACAATGAGCAGTTCTTC
J: TRBJ1-2; D: TRBD1; size: once; V: TRBV14; CDR3: CASSRGQAYGYTF; DNA: TGTGCCAGCAGCCGGGGACAGGCATATGGCTACACCTTC
J: TRBJ1-2; D: -; size: -; V: TRBV28; CDR3: CASTLGYYGYTF; DNA: TGTGCCAGCACTCTCGGGTACTATGGCTACACCTTC
J: TRBJ2-7; D: TRBD1; size: -; V: TRBV9; CDR3: CASSIDPGQGSLLHEQYF; DNA: TGTGCCAGCAGCATAGATCCGGGACAGGGATCACTCCTCCACGAGCAGTACTTC
J: TRBJ1-3; D: TRBD1; size: -; V: TRBV28; CDR3: CASSLSGQGVSGNTIYF; DNA: TGTGCCAGCAGTTTATCTGGACAGGGGGTCTCTGGAAACACCATATATTTT
J: TRBJ1-3; D: -; size: -; V: TRBV29-1; CDR3: CSVGGADGNLLDTIYF; DNA: TGCAGCGTTGGGGGGGCCGATGGGAATCTATTAGACACCATATATTTT
J: TRBJ1-4; D: TRBD1; size: -; V: TRBV29-1; CDR3: CSVARQGRATNEKLFF; DNA: TGCAGCGTTGCAAGACAGGGTCGGGCAACTAATGAAAAACTGTTTTTT
J: TRBJ2-1; D: TRBD2; size: -; V: TRBV5-1; CDR3: CASSPGTSGSRGFYNEQFF; DNA: TGCGCCAGCAGCCCGGGGACTAGCGGGAGTAGGGGGTTCTACAATGAGCAGTTCTTC
J: TRBJ2-7; D: -; size: once; V: TRBV5-4; CDR3: CASSLGGPSSYEQYF; DNA: TGTGCCAGCAGCTTGGGGGGTCCATCTTCCTACGAGCAGTACTTC
J: TRBJ2-1; D: -; size: -; V: TRBV7-2; CDR3: CASSPVNEQFF; DNA: TGTGCCAGCAGCCCCGTCAATGAGCAGTTCTTC
J: TRBJ2-1; D: -; size: -; V: TRBV7-3; CDR3: CASSFSPTNEQFF; DNA: TGTGCCAGCAGCTTCTCCCCTACCAATGAGCAGTTCTTC
J: TRBJ2-3; D: -; size: -; V: TRBV2; CDR3: CASGAFTDTQYF; DNA: TGTGCCAGCGGGGCGTTCACAGATACGCAGTATTTT
J: TRBJ1-3; D: TRBD1; size: -; V: TRBV11-2; CDR3: CASSPGTGSLGTIYF; DNA: TGTGCCAGCAGCCCCGGGACAGGGTCCCTTGGGACCATATATTTT
J: TRBJ2-7; D: -; size: -; V: TRBV14; CDR3: CASSQEPGVAYEQYF; DNA: TGTGCCAGCAGCCAAGAACCAGGGGTGGCCTACGAGCAGTACTTC
J: TRBJ2-1; D: -; size: once; V: TRBV11-2; CDR3: CASSLEPGANYNEQFF; DNA: TGTGCCAGCAGCTTAGAACCAGGGGCTAACTACAATGAGCAGTTCTTC
J: TRBJ2-2; D: TRBD2; size: -; V: TRBV27; CDR3: CASSSVSGAGELFF; DNA: TGTGCCAGCAGTTCGGTTAGCGGGGCCGGGGAGCTGTTTTTT
J: TRBJ2-3; D: -; size: -; V: TRBV10-3; CDR3: CAISPGDTQYF; DNA: TGTGCCATCAGTCCTGGGGATACGCAGTATTTT
J: TRBJ2-3; D: TRBD2; size: once; V: TRBV7-7; CDR3: CASSAVAGGPDTQYF; DNA: TGTGCCAGCAGCGCGGTAGCGGGAGGGCCCGATACGCAGTATTTT
J: TRBJ1-5; D: -; size: -; V: TRBV7-7; CDR3: CASSLAQGQPQHF; DNA: TGTGCCAGCAGCTTAGCCCAAGGTCAGCCCCAGCATTTT
J: TRBJ2-3; D: TRBD2; size: once; V: TRBV12-5; CDR3: CASGLLAGGTDTQYF; DNA: TGTGCTAGTGGTTTGTTAGCGGGAGGAACAGATACGCAGTATTTT
J: TRBJ2-4; D: TRBD1; size: -; V: TRBV7-9; CDR3: CASSSTGGAREEYF; DNA: TGTGCCAGCAGCTCAACAGGGGGCGCGAGGGAAGAGTACTTC
J: TRBJ1-2; D: -; size: -; V: TRBV7-2; CDR3: CASRHSSPWTIDYGYTF; DNA: TGTGCCAGCAGACACTCGTCTCCTTGGACAATAGACTATGGCTACACCTTC
J: TRBJ2-3; D: -; size: -; V: TRBV30; CDR3: CAWGGEGGTDTQYF; DNA: TGTGCCTGGGGGGGCGAGGGAGGCACAGATACGCAGTATTTT
J: TRBJ2-2; D: TRBD2; size: -; V: TRBV19; CDR3: CASSLREGNTGELFF; DNA: TGTGCCAGTAGTCTACGGGAGGGGAACACCGGGGAGCTGTTTTTT
J: TRBJ1-3; D: TRBD1; size: -; V: TRBV27; CDR3: CASSAVAGGVGNTIYF; DNA: TGTGCCAGCAGCGCAGTCGCAGGGGGCGTTGGAAACACCATATATTTT